Below, 29 T cell receptor beta chains from the same sample are listed, as sequenced in a study of immune evolution from preneoplasia to lung adenocarcinoma. The data were produced by immunoSEQ multiplex PCR, yet TCRdb's version contains in-frame clones alone and is incomplete. The sample has 5,800 or so clones; more than 70% are singletons. Specimen: FFPE minimally invasive lung adenocarcinoma tissue. The receptor source for this set is a person aged 65-85 years with lung adenocarcinoma.

The chain joins TRBV18 to TRBJ2-7; TRBD1 agrees at 11 bases. This CDR3 has 17 amino acids. Germline V CDR1 and CDR2: KGHSH, LQKENI. V gave up 5 bases and J gave up 4 bases; unmatched junction bases: 13. For the CDR3, the DNA is TGTGCCAGCTCATTCCGGGTGCCGGGACAGGGGGAATACGAGCAGTACTTC. Protein sequence: CASSFRVPGQGEYEQYF.

The genes are TRBV2 and TRBJ2-3, with 10 bases that match TRBD1. The J segment lost 4 bases and the V segment lost 6 bases, leaving 4 bases of the junction unmatched. Germline V gene sequence: CDR1 SNHLY, CDR2 FYNNEI. The CDR3 is 14 amino acids. In nucleotides, the CDR3 is TGTGCCAGCAGACCGGGACAGGGGTCAGATACGCAGTATTTT. This sequence encodes CASRPGQGSDTQYF.

V usage is TRBV28 and J usage is TRBJ2-2; D gene uncertain. Germline CDR1 MDHEN, CDR2 SYDVKM. CDR3 length equals 13 residues. With 0 bases removed from V and 5 bases from J, the gap between germline ends came to 4 bases. CDR3 nucleotides: TGTGCCAGCAGTTTATGGGGGACCGGGGAGCTGTTTTTT. Amino acid sequence: CASSLWGTGELFF.

J is TRBJ1-5 and V is TRBV18; 7 bases are a match to TRBD1. This CDR3 has 16 amino acids. V dropped 3 bases and J dropped 0; count of bases not matched to a gene: 5. CDR1 is KGHSH and CDR2 is LQKENI in the germline V gene. CDR3 loop: CASSPDRKNSNQPQHF. Written as DNA, the CDR3 is TGTGCCAGCTCACCGGACAGGAAAAATAGCAATCAGCCCCAGCATTTT.

The CDR3 bases are TGCGCCAGCAGGGGAGGGCTTGGAGATACGCAGTATTTT. This codes for CASRGGLGDTQYF. The chain links TRBV10-2 to TRBJ2-3; 7 positions agree with TRBD2. From germline, CDR1 is WSHSY and CDR2 SAAADI. This CDR3 comprises 13 residues. The ends lost 6 bases at V and 5 bases at J; junction bases unmatched: 5.

The genes are TRBV27 and TRBJ2-1; 8 nucleotides align to TRBD1. The CDR3 consists of 16 residues. V lost 0 bases and J lost 5; bases outside the gene matches: 6. The V gene's germline CDR1 is MNHEY and CDR2 SMNVEV (reference sequence). The CDR3 coding sequence is TGTGCCAGCAGTTTATCCGGGACAGGAGCCAACAATGAGCAGTTCTTC. Its translation is CASSLSGTGANNEQFF.

The genes are TRBV19 and TRBJ1-1; tentative D call: TRBD1 (6 bases). The V gene lost 5 bases and the J gene lost 1 base, with 11 bases spanning the gap. CDR3 size: 14 residues. CDR1 and CDR2 (germline): LNHDA, SQIVND (reference sequence). DNA of the CDR3: TGTGCCAGTAGTGACAGGAGGGGGAACACTGAAGCTTTCTTT. Translation: CASSDRRGNTEAFF.

The CDR3 DNA is TGTGCCAGCAGTTACTCGAACAGCTACGTCGAGCAGTACTTC. It encodes CASSYSNSYVEQYF. The rearrangement joins TRBV6-5 to TRBJ2-7; D not resolved. Deletions cut 0 bases from V and 6 bases from J, with 12 bases between. The CDR3 loop spans 14 amino acids. CDR1 is MNHEY, CDR2 SVGAGI, per germline.

V usage is TRBV15 and J usage is TRBJ1-3; D possibly corresponds to TRBD1 (5 bases). Trimming took 8 bases from V and 0 from J, leaving 11 bases between them. CDR1 LNHNV and CDR2 YYDKDF come from the germline V gene (reference sequence). The CDR3 is made up of 14 amino acids. The CDR3 DNA reads as TGTGCCACCGGGGCAGGGACCTCTGGAAACACCATATATTTT. Translated: CATGAGTSGNTIYF.

The sample holds one count of this clone. The chain uses TRBV28 and TRBJ2-1; 7 positions match TRBD1. V lost 2 bases, J lost 5 bases, and 6 bases stayed unmatched. The CDR3 covers 15 residues. CDR1 is MDHEN and CDR2 is SYDVKM in the germline V gene. The CDR3: CASSLGTVGNNEQFF. For the CDR3, the DNA is TGTGCCAGCAGTTTAGGGACAGTAGGTAACAATGAGCAGTTCTTC. Based on the CDR3 plus reference TRBV28 and TRBJ2-1, the full variable domain is DVKVTQSSRYLVKRTGEKVFLECVQDMDHENMFWYRQDPGLGLRLIYFSYDVKMKEKGDIPEGYSVSREKKERFSLILESASTNQTSMYLCASSLGTVGNNEQFFGPGTRLTVL.

The J gene is TRBJ2-1, the V gene TRBV5-1; 12 bases line up with TRBD2. The CDR3 sequence is 16 residues long. Germline loops: CDR1 SGHRS, CDR2 YFSETQ. V lost 9 bases, J lost 2 bases, and 9 bases stayed unmatched. CDR3 loop: CATRVTSGSPYNEQFF. CDR3 DNA: TGCGCCACCAGGGTGACTAGCGGGAGCCCCTACAATGAGCAGTTCTTC.

The V call is TRBV19, the J call TRBJ1-5, with unresolved D. Germline loops: CDR1 LNHDA, CDR2 SQIVND (reference sequence). This CDR3 has 15 amino acids. The V and J ends lost 5 bases and 5 bases respectively, with 16 bases between them. The CDR3 loop is CASSDGSANHQPQHF. The CDR3 DNA sequence: TGTGCCAGTAGTGACGGCTCTGCCAACCATCAGCCCCAGCATTTT.

The chain joins TRBV18 to TRBJ2-1, with a weak D call TRBD1 (6 bases). Germline values: CDR1 KGHSH, CDR2 LQKENI. The CDR3 consists of 14 residues. The V gene lost 7 bases and the J gene lost 5 bases, with 15 bases spanning the gap. The CDR3 sequence is CASLSGQRDNEQFF. The CDR3 coding sequence is TGTGCCAGCTTATCAGGACAGAGGGACAATGAGCAGTTCTTC.

This rearrangement joins TRBV19 to TRBJ1-5, with D perhaps matching TRBD1 (6 bases). Germline V gene lookup returns CDR1 LNHDA and CDR2 SQIVND (reference sequence). The CDR3 runs to 14 residues. V dropped 3 bases and J dropped 6 bases, with 12 bases sitting between them. Written as DNA, the CDR3 is TGTGCCAGTAGTATGTCGGGGGCAGGTCAGCCCCAGCATTTT. This translates into CASSMSGAGQPQHF.

J is TRBJ1-2 and V is TRBV7-9, with D possibly matching TRBD1 (5 bases). There are 14 residues in the CDR3. Germline CDR1 is SEHNR and CDR2 is FQNEAQ (reference sequence). With 5 bases removed from V and 4 bases from J, the gap between germline ends came to 14 bases. As DNA, the CDR3 is TGTGCCAGCAGCCGAAGCGACAGCTCCTATGGCTACACCTTC. Translated, it gives CASSRSDSSYGYTF.

The rearrangement links TRBV9 to TRBJ2-7; D is possibly TRBD2 (7 bases). This CDR3 comprises 13 residues. From germline, CDR1 is SGDLS and CDR2 YYNGEE. The V end was cut by 2 bases, the J end by 6 bases, with 12 bases between. The CDR3 reads CASSVGGAGEQYF. The CDR3 region has the DNA TGTGCCAGCAGCGTGGGGGGGGCAGGCGAGCAGTACTTC.

The genes are TRBV7-9 and TRBJ1-4, with TRBD1 matching over 9 bases. The CDR3 loop spans 15 amino acids. Trimming removed 2 bases from V and 6 bases from J; junction bases left unmatched: 4. Germline V gene lookup returns CDR1 SEHNR and CDR2 FQNEAQ (reference sequence). As DNA, the CDR3 is TGTGCCAGCAGCTTAACGGGACAGGGTTATGAAAAACTGTTTTTT. This gives the protein CASSLTGQGYEKLFF.

The chain joins TRBV20-1 to TRBJ2-3; the D is unclear. The CDR3 totals 11 residues. Trimming removed 5 bases at V and 2 bases at J, with 5 bases between. Per germline, CDR1 DFQATT and CDR2 SNEGSKA (reference sequence). CDR3 bases: TGCAGTGCTTCCTTCACAGATACGCAGTATTTT. Its protein product is CSASFTDTQYF.

This clone was seen a handful of times. This chain connects TRBV6-5 to TRBJ2-7; unclear D gene. V was cut by 0 bases and J by 7 bases, with 4 bases left in between. Germline V lookup: CDR1 MNHEY, CDR2 SVGAGI. This CDR3 contains 11 residues. The CDR3 sequence: CASSYSGEQYF. Written as DNA, the CDR3 is TGTGCCAGCAGTTACTCGGGAGAGCAGTACTTC.

This clone appeared once. The chain links TRBV5-1 to TRBJ2-7; D remains ambiguous. The CDR3 totals 14 residues. V lost 4 bases, J lost 5 bases, and 16 bases lay in between. Looked up from germline, CDR1 is SGHRS and CDR2 is YFSETQ. CDR3 DNA sequence: TGCGCCAGCAGCCCCCCGGATGTTGTCCACGAGCAGTACTTC. Encoded protein: CASSPPDVVHEQYF.

The CDR3 coding sequence is TGCGCCAGCAGCTTGGTGGAGACCCAGTACTTC. This encodes CASSLVETQYF. This chain links TRBV5-1 with TRBJ2-5; D unresolved. Germline-derived CDR1 and CDR2 are SGHRS and YFSETQ. V lost 0 bases to trimming and J lost 5 bases, with 2 bases between them. This CDR3 has 11 residues.

The gene calls are TRBV28 and TRBJ1-4; tentatively, D is TRBD1 (5 bases). Per germline, CDR1 MDHEN and CDR2 SYDVKM. The CDR3 runs to 14 residues. The germline V and J ends were trimmed by 2 bases and 4 bases, with 8 bases remaining between them. Here the CDR3 DNA reads TGTGCCAGCAGTTTAGGGGGAGTTAATGAAAAACTGTTTTTT. Translating it yields CASSLGGVNEKLFF.

V is TRBV15 and J is TRBJ2-1; tentative D call: TRBD1 (7 bases). Germline CDR1 reads LNHNV; CDR2 reads YYDKDF (reference sequence). The length of the CDR3 is 15 residues. The V gene lost 3 bases and the J gene lost 9 bases, with 18 bases spanning the gap. CDR3 coding DNA: TGTGCCACCAGCAGCCGGAGGGGGCTAGGCCCTGAGCAGTTCTTC. It yields the protein CATSSRRGLGPEQFF.

The chain carries TRBV7-2 and TRBJ2-3; perhaps TRBD2 as D (6 bases). The CDR3 totals 15 residues. V lost 3 bases and J lost 5, with 15 bases in between. Germline CDR1 reads SGHTA; CDR2 reads FQGNSA. The CDR3 spells CASSLRGGPGDTQYF. The CDR3 DNA reads as TGTGCCAGCAGCTTGCGAGGAGGGCCGGGAGATACGCAGTATTTT.

This clone was detected once. The rearrangement joins TRBV7-2 to TRBJ2-1, with 8 positions matching TRBD2. The CDR3 sequence is 16 residues long. Germline values: CDR1 SGHTA, CDR2 FQGNSA. V trimming: 5 bases; J trimming: 5 bases; junction bases outside the gene matches: 11. The CDR3, as DNA: TGTGCCAGCAGCCGCGACCTAACTAGCGGAAACAATGAGCAGTTCTTC. Translation gives CASSRDLTSGNNEQFF. Based on the CDR3 plus reference TRBV7-2 and TRBJ2-1, the full variable domain is GAGVSQSPSNKVTEKGKDVELRCDPISGHTALYWYRQSLGQGLEFLIYFQGNSAPDKSGLPSDRFSAERTGGSVSTLTIQRTQQEDSAVYLCASSRDLTSGNNEQFFGPGTRLTVL.

This chain connects TRBV2 to TRBJ2-1, with 9 bases matching TRBD2. The CDR3 covers 15 residues. The germline V gene encodes CDR1 SNHLY and CDR2 FYNNEI. The trim removed 6 bases at V and 2 bases at J, leaving 5 bases unmatched. The CDR3 sequence is CASRRASGTYNEQFF. CDR3 in DNA: TGTGCCAGCAGAAGGGCTAGCGGGACCTACAATGAGCAGTTCTTC.

The chain has TRBV5-4 and TRBJ2-7; 9 bases are a match to TRBD2. This CDR3 is built from 16 residues. Germline loops: CDR1 SGHNT, CDR2 YYREEE (reference sequence). V was clipped by 2 bases and J by 7 bases; unmatched bases: 13. The CDR3 nucleotides are TGTGCCAGCAGCTTCGGGCTAGCGGGGACCTACGTGGAGCAGTACTTC. Amino acids: CASSFGLAGTYVEQYF.

The rearrangement joins TRBV19 to TRBJ1-5; tentative D call: TRBD1 (6 bases). Trimming removed 11 bases at V and 3 bases at J, with 17 bases between. This CDR3 comprises 14 residues. In germline, CDR1 is LNHDA, CDR2 SQIVND (reference sequence). The CDR3 coding sequence is TGTGCCGCGAACCCCACAGGGAACAATCAGCCCCAGCATTTT. As protein: CAANPTGNNQPQHF.

This clone was counted once. The chain carries TRBV7-2 and TRBJ1-3, with D possibly being TRBD1 (6 bases). V was pared by 5 bases and J by 4 bases, with 15 bases between. The CDR3 contains 15 residues. CDR1 is SGHTA and CDR2 is FQGNSA in the germline V gene. The CDR3: CASSPTGASGNTIYF. DNA for the CDR3: TGTGCCAGCAGCCCCACGGGGGCGTCCGGAAACACCATATATTTT. The full variable domain, completed using reference TRBV7-2 and TRBJ1-3, is GAGVSQSPSNKVTEKGKDVELRCDPISGHTALYWYRQSLGQGLEFLIYFQGNSAPDKSGLPSDRFSAERTGGSVSTLTIQRTQQEDSAVYLCASSPTGASGNTIYFGEGSWLTVV.